A single sample is the source of the 24 T cell receptor beta chains below, sequenced in a study of blood T cell repertoires in COVID-19. Assay: immunoSEQ multiplex PCR; the TCRdb copy retains only in-frame clones and omits some. The table has roughly 230,000 clones, approximately 84% seen once. Specimen: peripheral blood. Receptor source: a middle-aged man with acute or convalescent COVID-19.

This chain uses TRBV25-1 with TRBJ1-2; D ambiguous. The CDR3 runs to 11 residues. The germline CDR1 and CDR2 sequences are MGHDK and SYGVNS. Trimming pared 5 bases from V and 4 bases from J, leaving 5 bases between. Here the CDR3 DNA reads TGTGCCAGCAGTCGAGCCTATGGCTACACCTTC. As protein: CASSRAYGYTF.

V usage is TRBV6-5 and J usage is TRBJ2-3; TRBD2 is a possible D gene (5 bases). CDR1 and CDR2 (germline): MNHEY, SVGAGI. Deletions cut 4 bases from V and 3 bases from J, with 8 bases between. The CDR3 runs 13 residues. The DNA of the CDR3 is TGTGCCAGCAGTTTCCCGGGGACAGATACGCAGTATTTT. Translated, it gives CASSFPGTDTQYF.

The table lists this clone with a few counts. This chain joins TRBV5-1 and TRBJ1-1; 10 bases line up with TRBD1. The CDR3 has 15 amino acids. Trimming took 4 bases from V and 10 from J; bases not matched to a gene: 13. CDR1 SGHRS and CDR2 YFSETQ come from the germline V gene. The CDR3 DNA sequence: TGCGCCAGCAGCCCCCAGGGACAGGGGCGCGGGGGAGCTTTCTTT. It yields the protein CASSPQGQGRGGAFF. Looking up the rest from reference TRBV5-1 and TRBJ1-1 gives the full variable domain: KAGVTQTPRYLIKTRGQQVTLSCSPISGHRSVSWYQQTPGQGLQFLFEYFSETQRNKGNFPGRFSGRQFSNSRSEMNVSTLELGDSALYLCASSPQGQGRGGAFFGQGTRLTVV.

V is TRBV9 and J is TRBJ1-2; 9 bases map to TRBD1. CDR1 SGDLS and CDR2 YYNGEE come from the germline V gene. This CDR3 is built from 15 residues. V gave up 4 bases and J gave up 2 bases; unmatched junction bases: 6. As DNA, the CDR3 is TGTGCCAGCAGCACCGGGGACAGGGAAAACTATGGCTACACCTTC. It yields the protein CASSTGDRENYGYTF.

V is TRBV6-5 and J is TRBJ1-6; D not certain. V lost 5 bases, J lost 12 bases, and 11 bases lay in between. CDR1 is MNHEY and CDR2 is SVGAGI in the germline V gene. The CDR3 is made up of 12 amino acids. CDR3 protein: CASSPLRRPLHF. For the CDR3, the DNA is TGTGCCAGCAGTCCCCTCCGTAGACCCCTCCACTTT.

V is TRBV6-6 and J is TRBJ2-5; 8 nucleotides line up with TRBD2. Germline CDR1 MNHNY, CDR2 SVGAGI (reference sequence). V was pared by 7 bases and J by 0 bases, with 10 bases of the junction left unmatched. The CDR3 loop spans 16 amino acids. The CDR3: CASKRAGGTYQETQYF. DNA for the CDR3: TGTGCCAGCAAACGGGCGGGGGGTACCTACCAAGAGACCCAGTACTTC.

The rearrangement uses TRBV12-5 and TRBJ1-1, with a possible D match to TRBD1 (6 bases). CDR3 length: 14 residues. V lost 2 bases, J lost 1 base, and 8 bases lay in between. Germline CDR1 reads LGHNT; CDR2 reads FRNRAP. DNA for the CDR3: TGTGCTAGTGGTTTGCAGGGGTCGAACACTGAAGCTTTCTTT. Translating gives CASGLQGSNTEAFF.

The rearrangement links TRBV19 to TRBJ1-1, with D perhaps matching TRBD1 (5 bases). The germline gives CDR1 LNHDA, CDR2 SQIVND (reference sequence). V was cut by 6 bases and J by 3 bases, with 17 bases left in between. This CDR3 is 15 amino acids long. The CDR3 loop reads CASSRVWGTYTEAFF. DNA of the CDR3: TGTGCCAGTAGCAGGGTATGGGGTACGTACACTGAAGCTTTCTTT.

The chain couples TRBV28 to TRBJ1-5, with unresolved D. The germline V and J ends were trimmed by 1 base and 7 bases, with 5 bases remaining between them. Germline lookup yields CDR1 MDHEN and CDR2 SYDVKM. The CDR3 totals 12 residues. CDR3 loop: CASSLLAQPQHF. The CDR3 DNA sequence: TGTGCCAGCAGTTTATTGGCCCAGCCCCAGCATTTT.

The V call is TRBV28, the J call TRBJ1-5; the D gene is possibly TRBD1 (6 bases). The V gene's germline CDR1 is MDHEN and CDR2 SYDVKM. V was cut by 4 bases and J by 5 bases, with 12 bases left in between. This CDR3 is built from 14 residues. CDR3 in DNA: TGTGCCAGCAGTTCCGGGGGGCTCCATCAGCCCCAGCATTTT. The encoded protein is CASSSGGLHQPQHF. Based on the CDR3 plus reference TRBV28 and TRBJ1-5, the full variable domain is DVKVTQSSRYLVKRTGEKVFLECVQDMDHENMFWYRQDPGLGLRLIYFSYDVKMKEKGDIPEGYSVSREKKERFSLILESASTNQTSMYLCASSSGGLHQPQHFGDGTRLSIL.

CDR3 bases: TGCGCCAGCAGCAGAGGACAGGGGAGCTCTGGAAACACCATATATTTT. The encoded protein is CASSRGQGSSGNTIYF. V gene TRBV5-1 combines with J gene TRBJ1-3; 9 positions match TRBD1. This CDR3 contains 16 residues. Losses at the gene ends were 4 bases for V and 0 bases for J; bases not matched to a gene: 5. The germline gives CDR1 SGHRS, CDR2 YFSETQ. The full variable domain, completed using reference TRBV5-1 and TRBJ1-3, is KAGVTQTPRYLIKTRGQQVTLSCSPISGHRSVSWYQQTPGQGLQFLFEYFSETQRNKGNFPGRFSGRQFSNSRSEMNVSTLELGDSALYLCASSRGQGSSGNTIYFGEGSWLTVV.

The J gene is TRBJ2-2, the V gene TRBV7-2; a possible D gene is TRBD1 (6 bases). Trimming stripped 3 bases from V and 4 bases from J, with 15 bases between. Germline assignment: CDR1 SGHTA and CDR2 FQGNSA. The CDR3 is made up of 16 amino acids. The CDR3: CASSLPTGMTTGELFF. The CDR3 nucleotides read TGTGCCAGCAGCTTGCCAACAGGGATGACCACCGGGGAGCTGTTTTTT.

The CDR3 DNA reads as TGTGCCAGCAGAACGGGAAACACTGAAGCTTTCTTT. As protein: CASRTGNTEAFF. V and J are TRBV28 and TRBJ1-1; D remains unclear. CDR1 is MDHEN and CDR2 is SYDVKM in the germline V gene. The CDR3 loop spans 12 amino acids. V lost 6 bases and J lost 2, with 7 bases in between.

This chain connects TRBV5-4 to TRBJ1-1; D unresolved. The CDR3 covers 15 residues. Trimming left V 4 bases short and J 4 bases short, with 17 bases between. Germline CDR1 is SGHNT and CDR2 is YYREEE (reference sequence). CDR3 nucleotides: TGTGCCAGCAGCCCTGAGGTTCGGGTCGGCACTGAAGCTTTCTTT. Its translation is CASSPEVRVGTEAFF.

This sequence joins TRBV6-2 or TRBV6-3 and TRBJ1-5; TRBD1 matches at 8 bases. The trim removed 0 bases at V and 6 bases at J, leaving 1 base unmatched. The CDR3 loop spans 14 amino acids. Looked up from germline, CDR1 is MNHEY and CDR2 is SVGEGT. CDR3 DNA sequence: TGTGCCAGCAGTTACTCCAGGGGGCCTCAGCCCCAGCATTTT. It is translated as CASSYSRGPQPQHF.

The V call is TRBV30, the J call TRBJ1-1; D is unclear. CDR1 and CDR2 from the germline V gene are GTSNPN and SVGIG (reference sequence). The CDR3 runs to 11 residues. V lost 2 bases and J 5 bases, leaving 6 bases between the germline ends. The CDR3 here is CAWSRETEAFF. CDR3 in DNA: TGTGCCTGGAGTCGAGAAACTGAAGCTTTCTTT.

The chain joins TRBV28 to TRBJ2-3; 7 bases match TRBD1. Germline-derived CDR1 and CDR2 are MDHEN and SYDVKM. With V trimmed by 5 bases and J by 2 bases, 7 bases remained unmatched. The CDR3 contains 15 residues. The CDR3 DNA reads TGTGCCAGCAGTAGTACAGGGGTCGACACAGATACGCAGTATTTT. This encodes CASSSTGVDTDTQYF.

Concerning this clone itself: The sample carries other DNA sequences with the same CDR3. V usage is TRBV3-1 (or the pseudogene TRBV3-2) and J usage is TRBJ2-3, with 9 bases matching TRBD2. Losses at the gene ends were 4 bases for V and 6 bases for J; bases not matched to a gene: 8. CDR1 and CDR2 from the germline V gene are LGHDT and YNNKEL (reference sequence). The CDR3 length is 15 residues. CDR3 protein: CASSPRGGLTDTQYF. The CDR3 nucleotides read TGTGCCAGCAGCCCGCGGGGGGGCTTGACGGATACGCAGTATTTT.

The chain employs TRBV5-6 and TRBJ1-2; D possibly corresponds to TRBD1 (6 bases). From germline, CDR1 is SGHDT and CDR2 YYEEEE. V gave up 0 bases and J gave up 7 bases, with 10 bases separating them. The CDR3 totals 13 residues. CDR3 sequence: CASSLGRGFGYTF. DNA of the CDR3: TGTGCCAGCAGCTTGGGTAGGGGGTTTGGCTACACCTTC. Full variable domain (rest looked up from reference TRBV5-6 and TRBJ1-2): DAGVTQSPTHLIKTRGQQVTLRCSPKSGHDTVSWYQQALGQGPQFIFQYYEEEERQRGNFPDRFSGHQFPNYSSELNVNALLLGDSALYLCASSLGRGFGYTFGSGTRLTVV.

Details on this clone: One end of the junction does not line up with germline, which may come from a read error. The rearrangement links TRBV20-1 to TRBJ2-7; TRBD2 is a possible D gene (7 bases). The CDR3 spans 13 residues. Germline CDR1 is DFQATT and CDR2 is SNEGSKA (reference sequence). The CDR3 DNA follows: TGCAGTGCTAGTGGGGGGGGCTCCCACGAGCAGTACTTC. As protein: CSASGGGSHEQYF.

CDR3 sequence (DNA): TGTGCCAGCAGTTACCGTTCTAGCGGGGGACAAGAGACCCAGTACTTC. It translates to CASSYRSSGGQETQYF. This sequence joins TRBV6-5 and TRBJ2-5; 10 bases fit TRBD2. V gave up 2 bases and J gave up 2 bases; unmatched junction bases: 5. Germline V gene sequence: CDR1 MNHEY, CDR2 SVGAGI. CDR3 length equals 16 residues.

This chain uses TRBV19 with TRBJ1-2; 7 bases map to TRBD1. The CDR3 length is 14 residues. CDR1 and CDR2 from the germline V gene are LNHDA and SQIVND (reference sequence). V gave up 7 bases and J gave up 0 bases; unmatched junction bases: 5. DNA for the CDR3: TGTGCCAGTATTCCCGGGACAGCTAACTATGGCTACACCTTC. Encoded protein: CASIPGTANYGYTF.

This chain connects TRBV7-6 to TRBJ2-7; TRBD2 aligns across 8 bases. Germline V lookup: CDR1 SGHVS, CDR2 FNYEAQ. The ends lost 1 base at V and 2 bases at J; junction bases unmatched: 13. This CDR3 contains 18 residues. The DNA for the CDR3 is TGTGCCAGCAGCTTAGGTGGTCGCGGGGGGCCTCTCACCTACGAGCAGTACTTC. Amino acids: CASSLGGRGGPLTYEQYF.

This clone turned up a few times. V usage is TRBV7-9 and J usage is TRBJ2-2; 7 nucleotides agree with TRBD2. The CDR3 loop spans 15 amino acids. Germline V gives CDR1 SEHNR, CDR2 FQNEAQ (reference sequence). With 4 bases clipped from V and 3 bases from J, the junction kept 5 bases outside the gene matches. CDR3 sequence reads: CASSSPGGDTGELFF. Here the CDR3 DNA reads TGTGCCAGCAGCTCCCCTGGGGGGGACACCGGGGAGCTGTTTTTT.